A single T cell receptor beta chain is shown here with its context. Its antigen is unknown. This sample was included in a study of cytomegalovirus exposure and HLA in healthy donors. Broader study findings: Cytomegalovirus-associated TCR beta chains were listed, numbering 150 to 200. Rare TCR sequences predominated, though certain public TCRs were found in many donors.

Germline V lookup: CDR1 MDHEN, CDR2 SYDVKM. The CDR3 has 13 amino acids. The V end was cut by 5 bases, the J end by 0 bases, with 8 bases between. Sequencing used immunoSEQ multiplex PCR; TCRdb keeps in-frame clones, though not all of them. The sample comprises around 220,000 clones, approximately 88% of which are singletons, and about 14% rests with the top ten. This clonotype was obtained from a woman in her thirties in good health and CMV-seropositive. Material: PBMCs. The chain carries TRBV28 and TRBJ2-7; D not resolved. Here the CDR3 DNA reads TGTGCCAGCAGTGCTACGGTCTCCTACGAGCAGTACTTC. Its protein is CASSATVSYEQYF.